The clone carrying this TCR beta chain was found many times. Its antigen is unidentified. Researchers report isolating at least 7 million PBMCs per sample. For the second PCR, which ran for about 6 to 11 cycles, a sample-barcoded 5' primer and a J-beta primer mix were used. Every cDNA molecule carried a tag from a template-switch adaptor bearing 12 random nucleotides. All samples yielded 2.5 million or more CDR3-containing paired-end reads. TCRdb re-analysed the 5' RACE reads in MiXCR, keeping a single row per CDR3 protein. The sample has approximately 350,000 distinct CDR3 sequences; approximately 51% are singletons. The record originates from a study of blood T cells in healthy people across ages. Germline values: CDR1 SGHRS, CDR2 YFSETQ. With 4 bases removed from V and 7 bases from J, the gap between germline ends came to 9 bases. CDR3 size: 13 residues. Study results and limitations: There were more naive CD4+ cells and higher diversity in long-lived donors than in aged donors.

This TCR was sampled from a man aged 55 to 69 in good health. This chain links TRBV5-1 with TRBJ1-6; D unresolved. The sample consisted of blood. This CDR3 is CASSSAPNSPLHF. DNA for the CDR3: TGCGCCAGCAGCAGCGCCCCAAATTCACCCCTCCACTTT.